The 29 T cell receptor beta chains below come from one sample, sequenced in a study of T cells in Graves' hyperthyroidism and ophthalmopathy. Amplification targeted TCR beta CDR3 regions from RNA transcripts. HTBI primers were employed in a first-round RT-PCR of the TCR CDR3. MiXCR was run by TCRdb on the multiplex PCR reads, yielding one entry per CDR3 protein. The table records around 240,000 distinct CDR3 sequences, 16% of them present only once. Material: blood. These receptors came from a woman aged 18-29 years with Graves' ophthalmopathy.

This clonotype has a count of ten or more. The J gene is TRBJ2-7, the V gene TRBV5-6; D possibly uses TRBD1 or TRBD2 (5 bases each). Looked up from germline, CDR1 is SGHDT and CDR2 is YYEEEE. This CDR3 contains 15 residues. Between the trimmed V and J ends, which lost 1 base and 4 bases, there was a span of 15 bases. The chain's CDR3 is CASSLSWDDPYEQYF. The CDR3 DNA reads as TGTGCCAGCAGCTTGAGTTGGGACGACCCATACGAGCAGTACTTC.

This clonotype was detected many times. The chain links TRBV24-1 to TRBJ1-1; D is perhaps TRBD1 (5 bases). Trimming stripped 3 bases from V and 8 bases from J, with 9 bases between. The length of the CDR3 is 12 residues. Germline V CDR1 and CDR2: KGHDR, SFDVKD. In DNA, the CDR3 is TGTGCCACCAGTGATCCGGGGGGGGAAGCTTTCTTT. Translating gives CATSDPGGEAFF.

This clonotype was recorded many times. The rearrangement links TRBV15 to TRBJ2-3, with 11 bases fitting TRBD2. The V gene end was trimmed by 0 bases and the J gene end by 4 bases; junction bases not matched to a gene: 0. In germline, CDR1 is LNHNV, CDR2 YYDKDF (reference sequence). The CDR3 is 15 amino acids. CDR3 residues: CATSRDSGGADTQYF. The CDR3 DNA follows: TGTGCCACCAGCAGAGATAGCGGGGGGGCAGATACGCAGTATTTT.

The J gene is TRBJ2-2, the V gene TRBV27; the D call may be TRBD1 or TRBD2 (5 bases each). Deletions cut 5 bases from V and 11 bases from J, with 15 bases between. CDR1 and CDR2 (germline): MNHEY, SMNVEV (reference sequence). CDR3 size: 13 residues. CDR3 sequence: CASSRGRPLELFF. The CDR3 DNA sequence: TGTGCCAGCAGTCGGGGCCGACCCCTTGAGCTGTTTTTT.

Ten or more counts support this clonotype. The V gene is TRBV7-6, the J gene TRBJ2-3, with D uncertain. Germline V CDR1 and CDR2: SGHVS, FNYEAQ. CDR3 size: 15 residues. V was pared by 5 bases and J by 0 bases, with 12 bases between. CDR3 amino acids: CASSRPETSTDTQYF. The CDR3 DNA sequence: TGTGCCAGCAGCCGCCCAGAGACTAGCACAGATACGCAGTATTTT.

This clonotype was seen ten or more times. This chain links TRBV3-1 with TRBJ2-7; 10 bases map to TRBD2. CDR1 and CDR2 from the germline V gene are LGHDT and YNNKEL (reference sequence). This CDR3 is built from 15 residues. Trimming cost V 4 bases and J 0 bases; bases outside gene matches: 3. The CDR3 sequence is CASSPTSGNSYEQYF. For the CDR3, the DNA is TGTGCCAGCAGCCCTACTAGCGGGAACTCCTACGAGCAGTACTTC.

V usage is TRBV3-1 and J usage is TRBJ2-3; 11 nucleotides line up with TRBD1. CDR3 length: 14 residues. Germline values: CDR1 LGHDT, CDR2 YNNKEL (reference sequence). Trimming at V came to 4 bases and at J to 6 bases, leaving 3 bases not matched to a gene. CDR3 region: CASSRTGGADTQYF. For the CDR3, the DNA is TGTGCCAGCAGCCGGACAGGGGGCGCCGATACGCAGTATTTT.

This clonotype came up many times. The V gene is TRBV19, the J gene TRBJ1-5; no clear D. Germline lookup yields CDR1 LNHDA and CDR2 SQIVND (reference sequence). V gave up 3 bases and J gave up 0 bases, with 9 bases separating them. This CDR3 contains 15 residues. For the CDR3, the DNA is TGTGCCAGTAGTATTTCCGGGAGTAGCAATCAGCCCCAGCATTTT. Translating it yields CASSISGSSNQPQHF.

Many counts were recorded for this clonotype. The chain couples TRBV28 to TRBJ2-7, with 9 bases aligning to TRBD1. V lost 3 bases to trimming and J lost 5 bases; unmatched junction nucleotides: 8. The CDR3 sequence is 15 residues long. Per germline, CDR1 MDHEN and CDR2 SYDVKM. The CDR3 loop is CASSFTGTGRDEQYF. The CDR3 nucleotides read TGTGCCAGCAGTTTTACCGGGACAGGGCGTGACGAGCAGTACTTC. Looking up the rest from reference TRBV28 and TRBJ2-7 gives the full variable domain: DVKVTQSSRYLVKRTGEKVFLECVQDMDHENMFWYRQDPGLGLRLIYFSYDVKMKEKGDIPEGYSVSREKKERFSLILESASTNQTSMYLCASSFTGTGRDEQYFGPGTRLTVT.

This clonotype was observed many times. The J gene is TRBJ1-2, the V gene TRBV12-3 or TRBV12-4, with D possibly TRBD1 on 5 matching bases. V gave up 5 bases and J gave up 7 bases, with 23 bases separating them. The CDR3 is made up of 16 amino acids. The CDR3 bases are TGTGCCAGCAGTCCAACCTCAGTTGGGGCATCGGTTGGCTACACCTTC. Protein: CASSPTSVGASVGYTF.

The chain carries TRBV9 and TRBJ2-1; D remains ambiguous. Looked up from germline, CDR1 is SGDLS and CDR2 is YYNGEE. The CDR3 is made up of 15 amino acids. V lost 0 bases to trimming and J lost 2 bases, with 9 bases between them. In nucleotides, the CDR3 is TGTGCCAGCAGCGTAGAGGTGACTGCCTACAATGAGCAGTTCTTC. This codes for CASSVEVTAYNEQFF.

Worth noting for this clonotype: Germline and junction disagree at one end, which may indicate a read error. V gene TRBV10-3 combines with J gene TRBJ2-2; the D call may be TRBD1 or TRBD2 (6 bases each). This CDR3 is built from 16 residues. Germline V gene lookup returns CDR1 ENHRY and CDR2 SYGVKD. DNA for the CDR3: TGTGCCATCAGTGAAAGGTCAGGGGACGTCACCGGGGGGCTGTTTTTT. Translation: CAISERSGDVTGGLFF.

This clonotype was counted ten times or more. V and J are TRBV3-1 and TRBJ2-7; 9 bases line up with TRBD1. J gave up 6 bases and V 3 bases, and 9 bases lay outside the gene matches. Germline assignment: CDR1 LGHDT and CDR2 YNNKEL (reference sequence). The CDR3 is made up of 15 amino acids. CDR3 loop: CASSHVRDREGEQYF. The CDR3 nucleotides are TGTGCCAGCAGCCATGTCCGGGACAGGGAAGGCGAGCAGTACTTC.

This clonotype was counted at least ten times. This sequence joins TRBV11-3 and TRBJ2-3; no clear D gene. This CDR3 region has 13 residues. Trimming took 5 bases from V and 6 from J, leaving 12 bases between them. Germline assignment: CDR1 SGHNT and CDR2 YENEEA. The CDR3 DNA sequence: TGTGCCAGCAGCCTATCATCTAGTGATACGCAGTATTTT. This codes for CASSLSSSDTQYF.

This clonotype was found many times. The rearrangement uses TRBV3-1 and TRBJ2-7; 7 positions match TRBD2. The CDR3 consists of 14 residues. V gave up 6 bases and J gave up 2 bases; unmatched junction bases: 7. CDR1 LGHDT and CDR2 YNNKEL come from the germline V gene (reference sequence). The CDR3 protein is CASRASGSAYEQYF. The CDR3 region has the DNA TGTGCCAGCAGGGCTAGCGGAAGTGCCTACGAGCAGTACTTC.

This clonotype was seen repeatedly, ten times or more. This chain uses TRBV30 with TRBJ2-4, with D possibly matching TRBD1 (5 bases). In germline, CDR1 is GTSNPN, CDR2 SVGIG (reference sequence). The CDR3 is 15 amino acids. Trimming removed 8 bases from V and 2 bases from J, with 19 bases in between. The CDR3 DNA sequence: TGTGCCCTCCCTCGCAGGGATGATACCAAAAACATTCAGTACTTC. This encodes CALPRRDDTKNIQYF.

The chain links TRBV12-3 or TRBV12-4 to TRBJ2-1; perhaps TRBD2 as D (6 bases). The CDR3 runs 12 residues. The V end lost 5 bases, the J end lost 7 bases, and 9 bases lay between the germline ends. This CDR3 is CASSGLTNEQFF. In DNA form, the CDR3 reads TGTGCCAGCAGTGGACTAACAAATGAGCAGTTCTTC.

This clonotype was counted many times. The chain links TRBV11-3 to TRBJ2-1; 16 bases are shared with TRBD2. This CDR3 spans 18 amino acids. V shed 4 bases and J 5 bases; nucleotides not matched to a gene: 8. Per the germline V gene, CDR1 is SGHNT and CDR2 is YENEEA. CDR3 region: CASSSSGTSGGAHNEQFF. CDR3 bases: TGTGCCAGCAGCTCCTCCGGGACTAGCGGGGGGGCCCACAATGAGCAGTTCTTC.

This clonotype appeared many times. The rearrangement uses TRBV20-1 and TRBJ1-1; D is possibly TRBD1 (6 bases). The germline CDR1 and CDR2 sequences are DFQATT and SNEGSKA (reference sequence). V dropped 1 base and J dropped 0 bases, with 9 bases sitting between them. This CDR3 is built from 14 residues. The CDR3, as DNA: TGCAGTGCTAGAGTCCCAGGGGTGAACACTGAAGCTTTCTTT. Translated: CSARVPGVNTEAFF.

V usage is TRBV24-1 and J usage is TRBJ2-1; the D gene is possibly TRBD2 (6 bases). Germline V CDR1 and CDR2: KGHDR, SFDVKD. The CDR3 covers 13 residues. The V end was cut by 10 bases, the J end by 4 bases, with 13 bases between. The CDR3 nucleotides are TGTGCCACTTCCCGTCGGGGGTACAATGAGCAGTTCTTC. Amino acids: CATSRRGYNEQFF.

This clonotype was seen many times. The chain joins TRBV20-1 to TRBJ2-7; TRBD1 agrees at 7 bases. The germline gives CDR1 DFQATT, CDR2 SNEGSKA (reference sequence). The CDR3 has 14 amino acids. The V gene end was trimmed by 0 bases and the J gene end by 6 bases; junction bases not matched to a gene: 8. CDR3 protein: CSARDGGAGGEQYF. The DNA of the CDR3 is TGCAGTGCTAGAGATGGTGGGGCAGGGGGCGAGCAGTACTTC.

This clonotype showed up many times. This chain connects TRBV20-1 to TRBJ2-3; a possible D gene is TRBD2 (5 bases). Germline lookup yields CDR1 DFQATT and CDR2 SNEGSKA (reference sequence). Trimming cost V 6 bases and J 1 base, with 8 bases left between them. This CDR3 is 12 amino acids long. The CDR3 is CSAPRGTDTQYF. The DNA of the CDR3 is TGCAGTGCCCCGAGGGGCACAGATACGCAGTATTTT.

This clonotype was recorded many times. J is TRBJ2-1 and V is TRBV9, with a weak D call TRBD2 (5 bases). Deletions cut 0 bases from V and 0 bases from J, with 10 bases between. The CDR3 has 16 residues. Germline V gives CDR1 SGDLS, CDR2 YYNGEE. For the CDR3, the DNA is TGTGCCAGCAGCGTAGTCGGCACTAGCTCCTACAATGAGCAGTTCTTC. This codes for CASSVVGTSSYNEQFF.

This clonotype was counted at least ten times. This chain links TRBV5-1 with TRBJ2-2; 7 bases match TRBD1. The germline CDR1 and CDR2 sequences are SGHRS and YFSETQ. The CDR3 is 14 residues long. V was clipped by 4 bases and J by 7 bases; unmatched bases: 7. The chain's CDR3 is CASSPGQSSGELFF. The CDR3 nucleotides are TGCGCCAGCAGCCCGGGACAGTCCAGCGGGGAGCTGTTTTTT.

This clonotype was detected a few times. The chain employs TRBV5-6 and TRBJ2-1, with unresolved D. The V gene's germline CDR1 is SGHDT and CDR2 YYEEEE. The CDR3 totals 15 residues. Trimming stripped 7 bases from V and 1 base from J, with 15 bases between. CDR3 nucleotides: TGTGCCAGCGGACCTTTGCGTATGTCCTACAATGAGCAGTTCTTC. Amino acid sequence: CASGPLRMSYNEQFF.

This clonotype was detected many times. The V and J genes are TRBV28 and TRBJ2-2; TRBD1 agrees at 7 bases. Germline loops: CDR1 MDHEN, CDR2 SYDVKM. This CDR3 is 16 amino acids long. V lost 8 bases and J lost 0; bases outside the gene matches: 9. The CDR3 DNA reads TGTGCCAGCTCTGGGTGGGACAGCTCGAACACCGGGGAGCTGTTTTTT. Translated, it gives CASSGWDSSNTGELFF.

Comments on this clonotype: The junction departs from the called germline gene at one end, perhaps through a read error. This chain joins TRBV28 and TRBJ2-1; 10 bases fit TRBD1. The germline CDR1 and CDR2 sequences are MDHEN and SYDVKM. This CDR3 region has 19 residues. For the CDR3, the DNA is TGTGCCAGCAGCTCTCGGGACAGGGGTCCCGTGAGCTCCTACAATGAGCGGTTCTTC. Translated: CASSSRDRGPVSSYNERFF. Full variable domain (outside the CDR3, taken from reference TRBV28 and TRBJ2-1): DVKVTQSSRYLVKRTGEKVFLECVQDMDHENMFWYRQDPGLGLRLIYFSYDVKMKEKGDIPEGYSVSREKKERFSLILESASTNQTSMYLCASSSRDRGPVSSYNERFFGPGTRLTVL.

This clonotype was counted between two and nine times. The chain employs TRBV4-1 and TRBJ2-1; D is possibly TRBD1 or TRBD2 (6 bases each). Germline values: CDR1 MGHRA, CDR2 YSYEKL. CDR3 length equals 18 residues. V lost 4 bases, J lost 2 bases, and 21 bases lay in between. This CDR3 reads CASSPFSVYGGPYNEQFF. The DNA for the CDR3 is TGCGCCAGCAGCCCATTTTCCGTGTATGGGGGGCCCTACAATGAGCAGTTCTTC.

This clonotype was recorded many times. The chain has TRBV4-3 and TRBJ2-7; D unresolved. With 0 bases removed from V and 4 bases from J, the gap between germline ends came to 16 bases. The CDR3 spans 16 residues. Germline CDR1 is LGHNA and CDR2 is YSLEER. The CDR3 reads CASSQDVEGFSYEQYF. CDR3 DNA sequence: TGCGCCAGCAGCCAAGATGTCGAAGGATTCTCATACGAGCAGTACTTC.